This TCR beta chain was captured in a study of blood T cell repertoires in COVID-19 (dated by TCRdb to 2019 to 2021). With regard to the full study: Collaborator samples came from the United States, Italy and Spain and covered acute and convalescent phases of COVID-19. The prospective study material was composed of cDNA or gDNA derived from T cells, B-cell-depleted T cells, or PBMCs. Subjects who had been exposed to COVID-19, were actively infected with it, or had recovered from it provided the deeply sampled blood TCRbeta repertoires that made up the dataset. The repertoires were released in a freely available public database intended as a resource for research on the immune response to SARS-CoV-2. The samples were drawn from the first 160 participants of the ongoing ImmuneRACE study and from over a thousand subjects provided by 6 global collaborators. Sample metadata almost always included a de-identified subject ID, COVID-19 status, age in years and sex. Where available, HLA class I and class II types were taken from metadata supplied by the sample provider and were not determined by assay-based typing. Study-level results and caveats: How much clinical and demographic metadata was included differed by source and by participant, and the metadata was provided uncurated.

From the cysteine through the phenylalanine, the CDR3 covers 15 amino acids. Solely the CDR3 DNA is kept, with 45 bases framed from the first base. V and J lose 0 bases and 6 bases, and a span of 15 bases separates them. The germline V gene encodes CDR1 SGDLS and CDR2 YYNGEE. TCRbeta CDR3 regions were amplified from genomic DNA using the immunoSEQ Assay, a bias-controlled multiplex PCR. Turning to the authors' computational methods: The number of nucleated cells in each sample was estimated by amplification of reference gene primers within the assay. Sequence reads were collapsed and filtered to measure the absolute abundance of every unique TCRbeta CDR3 rearrangement. For each sample, productive Simpson clonality was calculated by taking the square root of Simpson's diversity index across productive rearrangements. Imported from immuneACCESS, the table was reduced by TCRdb to in-frame sequences with V and J called. These copies leave out some clones; in studies compared against another copy, an unresolved V gene accounts for under half, and the cause of the remainder is not known. V and J calls and clone size come straight from that table; D and trimming were deduced from the DNA. This sample gives roughly 98,000 clones in total; around four fifths of them show up just once. The ten largest clones capture 12% of the sample.

In its sample, this clone was seen once. Its antigen has not been determined. Qualities for individual bases were not recorded, and no much larger clone is one base off. Whole blood was collected in K2EDTA tubes by collaborating institutions according to the institutions' own protocols. For TCRbeta analysis, collaborators shipped samples as frozen whole blood, isolated PBMCs, or DNA extracted from either of those sample types. The sequence derives from a woman in her seventies with active or convalescent COVID-19. Sequenced input: peripheral blood. Here the chain combines TRBV9 and TRBJ2-5; 7 matching bases give a weak D call of TRBD2. The nucleotide sequence is TGTGCCAGCAGCGTAGAGGCGGGGGCCGCAAAGACCCAGTACTTC. Its translation reads: CASSVEAGAAKTQYF.